The clone carrying this TCR beta chain was recorded a few times. Its specificity is not known. A junction boundary mismatches the germline segment, possibly from a read error. These data belong to a study of T-cell reconstitution after alpha-beta-depleted transplantation in children. Study observations and caveats: Where some patients showed high TCRbeta diversity at day 60, it came from recipient T cells and thymic progenitors that had survived.

Germline loops: CDR1 MNHNS, CDR2 SASEGT. This CDR3 is built from 13 residues. This sample's TCRbeta library carried unique molecular identifier barcodes. TCRdb used MiXCR to reprocess the PCR reads, holding one entry per CDR3 protein. The sample includes hundreds of thousands of distinct CDR3 sequences, around 15% seen only once; the top ten take roughly 5%. The receptor was derived from a male patient aged 5 to 17 who had a stem cell transplant for acute lymphoblastic leukemia, so the T cells may come from the graft donor. The starting material was PBMCs, mostly from graft donor cells, obtained 360 days after TCRalphabeta/CD19-depleted stem cell transplant. The rearrangement links TRBV6-1 to TRBJ1-2; D possibly corresponds to TRBD1 (6 bases). The DNA for the CDR3 is TGTGCCACCAGTGCTGGGGGCAACTATGGCTACACCTTC. Its protein product is CATSAGGNYGYTF.